The entry below gives a single T cell receptor beta chain sequence along with its context. Its antigen is unidentified. This entry is derived from a study of T cell responses to AZD1222 COVID-19 vaccine. General observations from the study: The repertoires were collected only after the peak T cell response. Across the whole spike, CD4 TCRs peaked at regions 160-218 and 743-854. Spike-specific TCR breadth and depth rose after two AZD1222 doses. There were mostly white British donors and more females than males, and clonal diversity was possibly underestimated.

The CDR3 is made up of 12 amino acids. Germline V lookup: CDR1 KGHDR, CDR2 SFDVKD. The V end was cut by 5 bases, the J end by 3 bases, with 5 bases between. Profiled with immunoSEQ multiplex PCR; TCRdb holds only in-frame clones, not every one. The sample has fewer than 200,000 clones, approximately 90% seen once. The starting material was peripheral blood, obtained on day 0 of AZD1222 vaccination. The receptor was isolated from an adult in good health. This rearrangement joins TRBV24-1 to TRBJ2-3; no clear D. Here the CDR3 reads CATSASTDTQYF. For the CDR3, the DNA is TGTGCCACCAGTGCTTCTACAGATACGCAGTATTTT.